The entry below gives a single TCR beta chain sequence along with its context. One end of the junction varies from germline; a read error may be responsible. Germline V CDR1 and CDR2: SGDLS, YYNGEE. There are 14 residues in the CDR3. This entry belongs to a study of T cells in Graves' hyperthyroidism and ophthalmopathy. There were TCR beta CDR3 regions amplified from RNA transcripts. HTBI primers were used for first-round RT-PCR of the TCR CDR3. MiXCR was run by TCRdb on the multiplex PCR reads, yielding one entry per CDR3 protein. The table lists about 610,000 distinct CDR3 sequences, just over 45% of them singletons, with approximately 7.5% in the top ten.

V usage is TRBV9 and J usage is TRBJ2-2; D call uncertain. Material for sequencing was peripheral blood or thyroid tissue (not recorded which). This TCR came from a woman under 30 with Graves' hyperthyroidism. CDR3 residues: CARVSRKNTRELFF. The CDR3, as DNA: TGTGCTAGAGTGTCCAGGAAGAACACCAGGGAGCTGTTTTTT.